Following are 7 T cell receptor beta chains from one sample sequenced in a study of blood T cells in healthy people across ages. Sample-barcoded 5' priming and a J-beta primer mix drove a second PCR of 7 to 11 cycles. MiXCR, applied by TCRdb to the 5' RACE reads, yields one record per CDR3 protein. The data contain over a million distinct CDR3 sequences, roughly 40% of them singletons. The sample comprised blood. The receptors derive from a woman between 18 and 29 years old in good health.

The CDR3 sequence is CASSQMDRNNSPLHF. CDR3 sequence (DNA): TGTGCCAGCAGCCAGATGGACAGGAATAATTCACCCCTCCACTTT. The gene calls are TRBV4-2 and TRBJ1-6, with 7 nucleotides matching TRBD1. The CDR3 extends over 15 amino acids. CDR1 is LGHNA and CDR2 is YNFKEQ in the germline V gene. V dropped 3 bases and J dropped 5; count of bases not matched to a gene: 4.

This rearrangement joins TRBV5-1 to TRBJ2-5; D is unresolved. With 0 bases removed from V and 4 bases from J, the gap between germline ends came to 10 bases. Germline CDR1 SGHRS, CDR2 YFSETQ. The CDR3 runs to 14 residues. CDR3 in DNA: TGCGCCAGCAGCTTGGAAGGTTCGGGAGAGACCCAGTACTTC. It encodes CASSLEGSGETQYF. Using reference TRBV5-1 and TRBJ2-5 for the parts outside the CDR3, the full variable domain is KAGVTQTPRYLIKTRGQQVTLSCSPISGHRSVSWYQQTPGQGLQFLFEYFSETQRNKGNFPGRFSGRQFSNSRSEMNVSTLELGDSALYLCASSLEGSGETQYFGPGTRLLVL.

Only a few counts were recorded for this clonotype. The chain links TRBV6-5 to TRBJ2-7; D call uncertain. The CDR3 contains 19 residues. The V and J ends lost 0 bases and 0 bases respectively, with 21 bases between them. Germline CDR1 is MNHEY and CDR2 is SVGAGI. CDR3 region: CASSYSIGYGSSSSYEQYF. CDR3 in DNA: TGTGCCAGCAGTTACTCGATTGGGTATGGCAGCTCTAGCTCCTACGAGCAGTACTTC.

This clonotype has a single count. The chain employs TRBV3-1 and TRBJ1-2; D not resolved. The germline V gene has CDR1 LGHDT and CDR2 YNNKEL (reference sequence). This CDR3 region has 14 residues. The V and J ends lost 7 bases and 2 bases respectively, with 14 bases between them. The CDR3 protein is CASNRAGGNYGYTF. The DNA for the CDR3 is TGTGCCAGCAATCGTGCAGGCGGAAACTATGGCTACACCTTC.

The chain employs TRBV25-1 and TRBJ2-5; 10 bases line up with TRBD2. The CDR3 has 20 residues. Trimming cost V 1 base and J 11 bases; bases outside gene matches: 25. Looked up from germline, CDR1 is MGHDK and CDR2 is SYGVNS. DNA for the CDR3: TGTGCCAGCAGTGAATTTTTCTTTTACACACTAGCGGGAAAGAATGGTGAGCAGTACTTC. Translating gives CASSEFFFYTLAGKNGEQYF. The variable domain in full, completed from reference TRBV25-1 and TRBJ2-5, reads EADIYQTPRYLVIGTGKKITLECSQTMGHDKMYWYQQDPGMELHLIHYSYGVNSTEKGDLSSESTVSRIRTEHFPLTLESARPSHTSQYLCASSEFFFYTLAGKNGEQYFGPGTRLLVL.

In this sample, this clonotype turned up a few times. The rearrangement links TRBV7-9 to TRBJ1-6; D gene unclear. The CDR3 has 17 residues. Germline V gene data show CDR1 as SEHNR and CDR2 as FQNEAQ (reference sequence). V lost 1 base, J lost 7 bases, and 17 bases lay in between. The CDR3 DNA is TGTGCCAGCAGCTTAGGGGTCCAACGATCGGGGAATTCACCCCTCCACTTT. As protein: CASSLGVQRSGNSPLHF.

This clonotype was recorded a few times. The chain has TRBV10-2 and TRBJ2-3; D is unresolved. V lost 7 bases and J lost 4, with 18 bases in between. Germline V gene sequence: CDR1 WSHSY, CDR2 SAAADI. CDR3 size: 15 residues. CDR3 in DNA: TGCGCCAGCACCCTGACTCCTAATGGCGCAGATACGCAGTATTTT. Translation gives CASTLTPNGADTQYF.